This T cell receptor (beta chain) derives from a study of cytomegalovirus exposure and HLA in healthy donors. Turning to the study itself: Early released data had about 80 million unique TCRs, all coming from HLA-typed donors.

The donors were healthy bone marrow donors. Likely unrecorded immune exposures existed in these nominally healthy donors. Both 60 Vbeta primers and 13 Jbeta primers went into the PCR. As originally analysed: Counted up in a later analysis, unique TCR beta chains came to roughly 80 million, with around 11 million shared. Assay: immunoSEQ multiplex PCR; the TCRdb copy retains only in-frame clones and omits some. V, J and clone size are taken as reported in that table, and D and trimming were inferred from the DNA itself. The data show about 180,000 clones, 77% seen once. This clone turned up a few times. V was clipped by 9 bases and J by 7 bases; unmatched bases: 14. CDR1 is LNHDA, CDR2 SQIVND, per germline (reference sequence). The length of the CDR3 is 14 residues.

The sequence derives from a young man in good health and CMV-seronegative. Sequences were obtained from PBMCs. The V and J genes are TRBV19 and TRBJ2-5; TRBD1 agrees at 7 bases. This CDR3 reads CASAPTGFKGTQYF. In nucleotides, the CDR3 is TGTGCCAGCGCCCCGACAGGGTTCAAAGGGACCCAGTACTTC.